The 31 T cell receptor beta chains below all came from one sample that was sequenced in a study of radiotherapy plus CTLA-4 blockade in lung cancer. Sequencing used immunoSEQ multiplex PCR; TCRdb keeps in-frame clones, though not all of them. The table shows tens of thousands of clones, with around 80% occurring only once. The input for sequencing was peripheral blood, taken from a patient treated with radiotherapy plus ipilimumab. Receptors were obtained from a human donor with non-small cell lung cancer who had a partial response to radiotherapy plus ipilimumab.

This chain connects TRBV6-1 to TRBJ2-1, with 7 positions matching TRBD2. CDR1 MNHNS and CDR2 SASEGT come from the germline V gene. Trimming at V came to 3 bases and at J to 6 bases, leaving 8 bases not matched to a gene. There are 15 residues in the CDR3. The CDR3 bases are TGTGCCAGCAGTGAGCGTCTAGCGGCGTCCAATGAGCAGTTCTTC. Protein sequence: CASSERLAASNEQFF.

The chain employs TRBV30 and TRBJ1-3; D not certain. Between the trimmed V and J ends, which lost 2 bases and 0 bases, there was a span of 5 bases. Germline V gene lookup returns CDR1 GTSNPN and CDR2 SVGIG (reference sequence). This CDR3 contains 13 residues. The CDR3 bases are TGTGCCTGGAGTCCCTACTCTGGAAACACCATATATTTT. This sequence encodes CAWSPYSGNTIYF.

The rearrangement uses TRBV27 and TRBJ2-1; TRBD2 might be the D (6 bases). The CDR3 length is 16 residues. The germline V gene has CDR1 MNHEY and CDR2 SMNVEV (reference sequence). V was shortened by 2 bases and J by 4 bases, with 15 bases between the two germline ends. The CDR3 here is CASSLTGGAIYNEQFF. For the CDR3, the DNA is TGTGCCAGCAGTTTAACTGGCGGGGCAATATACAATGAGCAGTTCTTC.

This clone occurred once. The chain joins TRBV5-4 to TRBJ2-3; 10 bases align to TRBD1. The CDR3 covers 18 residues. V lost 4 bases to trimming and J lost 2 bases; unmatched junction nucleotides: 13. Germline CDR1 is SGHNT and CDR2 is YYREEE (reference sequence). The CDR3 nucleotides read TGTGCCAGCAGCATTGGGACAGGGGCCCTACTTAACACAGATACGCAGTATTTT. This encodes CASSIGTGALLNTDTQYF.

This clone was picked up one time. The V and J genes are TRBV6-1 and TRBJ2-3; 13 bases align to TRBD2. The J segment lost 0 bases and the V segment lost 0 bases, leaving 3 bases of the junction unmatched. The germline V gene has CDR1 MNHNS and CDR2 SASEGT. CDR3 size: 18 residues. The CDR3: CASSEATSGGGSTDTQYF. The DNA for the CDR3 is TGTGCCAGCAGTGAAGCTACTAGCGGGGGGGGGAGCACAGATACGCAGTATTTT.

In this sample, this clone is medium-sized. The chain employs TRBV29-1 and TRBJ1-3, with TRBD1 identical over 7 bases. The germline V gene has CDR1 SQVTM and CDR2 ANQGSEA. The CDR3 extends over 13 amino acids. J was trimmed by 3 bases and V by 7 bases; bases with no gene match: 6. This chain's CDR3 is CSARDSYGNTIYF. As DNA, the CDR3 is TGCAGCGCCCGGGACAGCTATGGAAACACCATATATTTT. The full variable domain, with the rest looked up from reference TRBV29-1 and TRBJ1-3, is SAVISQKPSRDICQRGTSLTIQCQVDSQVTMMFWYRQQPGQSLTLIATANQGSEATYESGFVIDKFPISRPNLTFSTLTVSNMSPEDSSIYLCSARDSYGNTIYFGEGSWLTVV.

This rearrangement joins TRBV18 to TRBJ1-2; the D gene is possibly TRBD1 (5 bases). Trimming left V 2 bases short and J 5 bases short, with 9 bases between. The CDR3 spans 13 residues. Germline values: CDR1 KGHSH, CDR2 LQKENI. The CDR3 sequence: CASSPDSLYGYTF. The CDR3, as DNA: TGTGCCAGCTCACCAGACAGCCTATATGGCTACACCTTC.

The V and J genes are TRBV2 and TRBJ2-3; D unclear. This CDR3 region has 15 residues. CDR1 is SNHLY and CDR2 is FYNNEI in the germline V gene. Trimming took off 2 bases at V and 0 bases at J, with 9 bases between the two ends. The CDR3 sequence: CASSENGFSTDTQYF. The CDR3 DNA sequence: TGTGCCAGCAGTGAAAACGGGTTTAGCACAGATACGCAGTATTTT.

The V gene is TRBV5-1, the J gene TRBJ1-2, with 7 bases matching TRBD1. Looked up from germline, CDR1 is SGHRS and CDR2 is YFSETQ. The junction had 2 bases not matched to a gene; V was cut back by 2 bases and J by 4 bases. The CDR3 contains 13 residues. CDR3 amino acids: CASSFSGGYGYTF. The CDR3 DNA is TGCGCCAGCAGCTTTTCAGGGGGCTATGGCTACACCTTC.

The chain uses TRBV30 and TRBJ1-4; unclear D gene. This CDR3 spans 14 amino acids. V lost 3 bases, J lost 4 bases, and 12 bases lay in between. The V gene's germline CDR1 is GTSNPN and CDR2 SVGIG (reference sequence). The CDR3 loop is CAWRKPGGNEKLFF. The CDR3 DNA reads TGTGCCTGGAGGAAACCCGGCGGTAATGAAAAACTGTTTTTT.

The table lists this clone with a count of one. The chain employs TRBV7-3 and TRBJ1-2, with TRBD1 matching over 9 bases. The CDR3 has 17 amino acids. Trimming cost V 5 bases and J 1 base; bases outside gene matches: 11. CDR1 and CDR2 from the germline V gene are SGHTA and FQGTGA. CDR3 sequence (DNA): TGTGCCAGCAGCCTCCGGGACAGGGTGTCAAATAACTATGGCTACACCTTC. Encoded protein: CASSLRDRVSNNYGYTF. The variable domain in full, completed from reference TRBV7-3 and TRBJ1-2, reads GAGVSQTPSNKVTEKGKYVELRCDPISGHTALYWYRQSLGQGPEFLIYFQGTGAADDSGLPNDRFFAVRPEGSVSTLKIQRTERGDSAVYLCASSLRDRVSNNYGYTFGSGTRLTVV.

Written as DNA, the CDR3 is TGCAGCGTTGAAGACCGAAGGACTTCCGCCTACGAGCAGTACTTC. Amino acid sequence: CSVEDRRTSAYEQYF. This sequence joins TRBV29-1 and TRBJ2-5; TRBD2 might be the D (5 bases). Matching the DNA end better, TRBJ2-7 makes the J call doubtful. Germline lookup yields CDR1 SQVTM and CDR2 ANQGSEA. The CDR3 runs 15 residues.

The genes are TRBV28 and TRBJ1-5, with TRBD1 identical over 7 bases. Germline CDR1 and CDR2: MDHEN and SYDVKM. With V trimmed by 8 bases and J by 4 bases, 5 bases remained unmatched. This CDR3 is built from 13 residues. As DNA, the CDR3 is TGTGCCAGCCGACAGGGTCAAAATCAGCCCCAGCATTTT. Protein sequence: CASRQGQNQPQHF.

The V call is TRBV6-5, the J call TRBJ2-1; a weak D match, TRBD1 (6 bases). The CDR3 consists of 15 residues. Deletions cut 3 bases from V and 6 bases from J, with 15 bases between. CDR1 is MNHEY, CDR2 SVGAGI, per germline. CDR3 nucleotide sequence: TGTGCCAGCAGTTATCTGGGGGCGCCGGGCAATGAGCAGTTCTTC. Translated, it gives CASSYLGAPGNEQFF.

The chain has TRBV6-5 and TRBJ2-5, with 9 nucleotides matching TRBD2. CDR1 and CDR2 from the germline V gene are MNHEY and SVGAGI. CDR3 size: 15 residues. The junction had 7 bases not matched to a gene; V was cut back by 3 bases and J by 5 bases. CDR3 nucleotide sequence: TGTGCCAGCAGTTATTTAGCGGGGGTTAGGGAGACCCAGTACTTC. Its protein product is CASSYLAGVRETQYF.

The rearrangement joins TRBV25-1 to TRBJ1-6, with D maybe TRBD1 (5 bases). This CDR3 is 13 amino acids long. CDR1 is MGHDK, CDR2 SYGVNS, per germline. V dropped 6 bases and J dropped 10 bases, with 13 bases sitting between them. The CDR3 loop reads CASSLQGNSPLHF. CDR3 nucleotides: TGTGCCAGCAGCCTCCAGGGTAACTCACCCCTCCACTTT.

This chain uses TRBV28 with TRBJ1-6; 8 nucleotides line up with TRBD1. CDR3 size: 15 residues. Germline V lookup: CDR1 MDHEN, CDR2 SYDVKM. V was clipped by 7 bases and J by 3 bases; unmatched bases: 5. In nucleotides, the CDR3 is TGTGCCAGCAAGACAGGGGTTCGCTATAATTCACCCCTCCACTTT. It translates to CASKTGVRYNSPLHF. Looking up the rest from reference TRBV28 and TRBJ1-6 gives the full variable domain: DVKVTQSSRYLVKRTGEKVFLECVQDMDHENMFWYRQDPGLGLRLIYFSYDVKMKEKGDIPEGYSVSREKKERFSLILESASTNQTSMYLCASKTGVRYNSPLHFGNGTRLTVT.

V usage is TRBV25-1 and J usage is TRBJ2-2; TRBD2 might be the D (6 bases). The germline V gene has CDR1 MGHDK and CDR2 SYGVNS. CDR3 length equals 15 residues. Trimming left V 5 bases short and J 0 bases short, with 10 bases between. CDR3 bases: TGTGCCAGCAGTCGGAGGGCGGCGAACACCGGGGAGCTGTTTTTT. Residues: CASSRRAANTGELFF.

This clone showed up just once. The V and J genes are TRBV9 and TRBJ2-2; D not resolved. Germline V lookup: CDR1 SGDLS, CDR2 YYNGEE. This CDR3 has 14 amino acids. Trimming shortened V by 3 bases and J by 4 bases, and 10 bases separated the two germline ends. CDR3 residues: CASSASSFTGELFF. CDR3 sequence (DNA): TGTGCCAGCAGCGCATCGAGTTTCACCGGGGAGCTGTTTTTT.

For the CDR3, the DNA is TGTGCCAGTAGTATGGGACTAGCGTGGACAGATACGCAGTATTTT. Translation: CASSMGLAWTDTQYF. V gene TRBV19 combines with J gene TRBJ2-3; 10 bases match TRBD2. CDR3 length: 15 residues. Germline V gene data show CDR1 as LNHDA and CDR2 as SQIVND (reference sequence). With V trimmed by 3 bases and J by 3 bases, 3 bases remained unmatched.

The rearrangement joins TRBV4-3 to TRBJ1-4; 8 bases are a match to TRBD1. The V gene end was trimmed by 4 bases and the J gene end by 8 bases; junction bases not matched to a gene: 6. CDR1 LGHNA and CDR2 YSLEER come from the germline V gene. The CDR3 loop spans 14 amino acids. CDR3 in amino acids: CASSLGQGGEKLFF. The CDR3 DNA sequence: TGCGCCAGCAGCCTCGGACAGGGAGGAGAAAAACTGTTTTTT.

This clone was counted between two and nine times. The V call is TRBV29-1, the J call TRBJ2-1; D is possibly TRBD1 (8 bases). The length of the CDR3 is 16 residues. Germline CDR1 SQVTM, CDR2 ANQGSEA. Trimming cost V 3 bases and J 8 bases, with 23 bases left between them. The chain's CDR3 is CSVELEWRTGRDEQFF. As DNA, the CDR3 is TGCAGCGTTGAGCTCGAATGGAGGACAGGGAGGGATGAGCAGTTCTTC.

The chain couples TRBV5-1 to TRBJ2-7; 9 bases map to TRBD2. Germline CDR1 SGHRS, CDR2 YFSETQ. There are 15 residues in the CDR3. After removal of 0 bases from V and 2 bases from J, the junction contained 3 bases not matched to a gene. DNA of the CDR3: TGCGCCAGCAGCTTGGAAGCTAGCGGGGCCTACGAGCAGTACTTC. It translates to CASSLEASGAYEQYF. Combining the CDR3 with reference TRBV5-1 and TRBJ2-7 gives the whole variable domain KAGVTQTPRYLIKTRGQQVTLSCSPISGHRSVSWYQQTPGQGLQFLFEYFSETQRNKGNFPGRFSGRQFSNSRSEMNVSTLELGDSALYLCASSLEASGAYEQYFGPGTRLTVT.

This clone was seen once. The V call is TRBV6-6, the J call TRBJ1-1; TRBD1 matches at 8 bases. The CDR3 consists of 14 residues. Germline V lookup: CDR1 MNHNY, CDR2 SVGAGI (reference sequence). Losses at the gene ends were 7 bases for V and 1 base for J; bases not matched to a gene: 5. CDR3 nucleotides: TGTGCCAGCACAAGACAGGGGACGAACACTGAAGCTTTCTTT. Translation: CASTRQGTNTEAFF.

The rearrangement links TRBV19 to TRBJ1-6; D ambiguous. This CDR3 has 15 residues. Trimming removed 7 bases from V and 0 bases from J, with 10 bases in between. Germline-derived CDR1 and CDR2 are LNHDA and SQIVND (reference sequence). CDR3 residues: CASKAGSSYNSPLHF. The DNA of the CDR3 is TGTGCCAGTAAGGCAGGCTCCTCCTATAATTCACCCCTCCACTTT.

The V call is TRBV5-4, the J call TRBJ2-2; TRBD1 is a possible D gene (5 bases). Trimming stripped 2 bases from V and 4 bases from J, with 6 bases between. This CDR3 has 13 residues. In germline, CDR1 is SGHNT, CDR2 YYREEE (reference sequence). CDR3 in DNA: TGTGCCAGCAGCTTTACAGGCACCGGGGAGCTGTTTTTT. Amino acid sequence: CASSFTGTGELFF.

The chain uses TRBV7-2 and TRBJ1-5; D call uncertain. The V and J ends lost 5 bases and 7 bases respectively, with 18 bases between them. Per germline, CDR1 SGHTA and CDR2 FQGNSA. The CDR3 has 15 residues. The CDR3 bases are TGTGCCAGCAGCCCGACGGGGTTGGTGTACCAGCCCCAGCATTTT. This encodes CASSPTGLVYQPQHF.

This rearrangement joins TRBV11-2 to TRBJ1-2, with D hard to call. V dropped 1 base and J dropped 5 bases, with 5 bases sitting between them. Germline V lookup: CDR1 SGHAT, CDR2 FQNNGV. The CDR3 is made up of 12 amino acids. The DNA of the CDR3 is TGTGCCAGCAGCTTAGGGGCTTATGGCTACACCTTC. As protein: CASSLGAYGYTF.

This chain connects TRBV29-1 to TRBJ2-7; the D gene is possibly TRBD2 (6 bases). From germline, CDR1 is SQVTM and CDR2 ANQGSEA. CDR3 size: 13 residues. Deletions cut 6 bases from V and 1 base from J, with 13 bases between. The chain's CDR3 is CSVRIAASYEQYF. Here the CDR3 DNA reads TGCAGCGTGCGGATAGCGGCTTCCTACGAGCAGTACTTC.

The CDR3 nucleotides read TGTGCCAGCAGCGGGACAGGGCCCTTCCAAGAGACCCAGTACTTC. It encodes CASSGTGPFQETQYF. The V call is TRBV7-6, the J call TRBJ2-5; TRBD1 agrees at 9 bases. Germline trimming cut 5 bases from V and 1 base from J; bases unmatched to any gene: 5. Germline loops: CDR1 SGHVS, CDR2 FNYEAQ. The CDR3 is 15 residues long. The complete variable domain, with remaining parts taken from reference TRBV7-6 and TRBJ2-5, reads GAGVSQSPRYKVTKRGQDVALRCDPISGHVSLYWYRQALGQGPEFLTYFNYEAQQDKSGLPNDRFSAERPEGSISTLTIQRTEQRDSAMYRCASSGTGPFQETQYFGPGTRLLVL.

The V and J genes are TRBV27 and TRBJ2-6, with D perhaps matching TRBD1 (6 bases). This CDR3 is built from 17 residues. With 2 bases removed from V and 0 bases from J, the gap between germline ends came to 11 bases. Germline V lookup: CDR1 MNHEY, CDR2 SMNVEV (reference sequence). CDR3 bases: TGTGCCAGCAGTTTAGGCAGGGGTAGCTCTGGGGCCAACGTCCTGACTTTC. This sequence encodes CASSLGRGSSGANVLTF.